What follows are 5 T cell receptor beta chains derived from one specimen sequenced in a study of blood T cell repertoires in COVID-19. TCRdb keeps only in-frame clones here, not all; method: immunoSEQ multiplex PCR. The sample lists approximately 28,000 clones, about nine tenths occurring once. Sequenced material: peripheral blood. The origin of the receptors is a man in his 70s with active or convalescent COVID-19.

The chain uses TRBV30 and TRBJ1-5; tentative D call: TRBD1 (5 bases). CDR3 length: 13 amino acids. Trimming took off 5 bases at V and 11 bases at J, with 19 bases between the two ends. Germline lookup yields CDR1 GTSNPN and CDR2 SVGIG (reference sequence). This CDR3 is CAWAGDRRGAQHF. The CDR3 DNA sequence: TGTGCCTGGGCCGGGGACCGCCGCGGGGCCCAGCATTTT.

This rearrangement joins TRBV6-2 or TRBV6-3 to TRBJ2-2; D unresolved. In germline, CDR1 is MNHEY, CDR2 SVGEGT. The CDR3 loop spans 13 amino acids. Trimming pared 1 base from V and 4 bases from J, leaving 4 bases between. In DNA, the CDR3 is TGTGCCAGCAGTTACTATCGCACCGGGGAGCTGTTTTTT. Protein sequence: CASSYYRTGELFF.

This chain connects TRBV15 to TRBJ2-5; 9 positions agree with TRBD1. The CDR3 consists of 16 residues. Germline-derived CDR1 and CDR2 are LNHNV and YYDKDF (reference sequence). V dropped 0 bases and J dropped 4; count of bases not matched to a gene: 6. In DNA, the CDR3 is TGTGCCACCAGCAGAGATCAGTACAGGGGGCGAGAGACCCAGTACTTC. Translation gives CATSRDQYRGRETQYF.

This rearrangement joins TRBV2 to TRBJ1-2; 10 bases are shared with TRBD1. V lost 10 bases and J lost 7; bases outside the gene matches: 6. Per the germline V gene, CDR1 is SNHLY and CDR2 is FYNNEI. The CDR3 spans 12 residues. In nucleotides, the CDR3 is TGTGCCACTTCAGACAGGGGGCCTGGCTACACCTTC. Amino acid sequence: CATSDRGPGYTF.

The chain couples TRBV7-8 to TRBJ2-2; D may be TRBD1 (6 bases). V was shortened by 3 bases and J by 6 bases, with 11 bases between the two germline ends. Germline V CDR1 and CDR2: SGHVS, FQNEAQ. CDR3 size: 14 residues. The CDR3 DNA reads as TGTGCCAGCAGCTTGGAACAGGGAGCCGGGGAGCTGTTTTTT. Protein: CASSLEQGAGELFF.